This passage covers 30 T cell receptor beta chains from one sample sequenced in a study of CD4+ T cells in melanoma. The method was immunoSEQ multiplex PCR; TCRdb's version includes in-frame clones alone and lacks a portion of them. The sample records about 9,600 clones, roughly 80% being singletons. The sample comprised cells from a culture (not recorded whether cultured in vitro). The receptor set was obtained from a human donor with melanoma.

The V gene is TRBV29-1, the J gene TRBJ2-7; TRBD1 agrees at 9 bases. Germline assignment: CDR1 SQVTM and CDR2 ANQGSEA. The CDR3 is 13 residues long. With 0 bases clipped from V and 5 bases from J, the junction kept 2 bases outside the gene matches. The CDR3 here is CSVEEDRGHEQYF. DNA of the CDR3: TGCAGCGTTGAAGAGGACAGGGGTCACGAGCAGTACTTC.

This chain connects TRBV11-2 to TRBJ2-7, with a possible D match to TRBD2 (7 bases). The V end lost 1 base, the J end lost 4 bases, and 20 bases lay between the germline ends. The CDR3 sequence is 17 residues long. The V gene's germline CDR1 is SGHAT and CDR2 FQNNGV. The DNA of the CDR3 is TGTGCCAGCAGCTTAGGACGGGGGCGGGGGACGAGTTACGAGCAGTACTTC. This gives the protein CASSLGRGRGTSYEQYF.

The chain carries TRBV7-2 and TRBJ2-5; 7 bases are a match to TRBD2. Germline CDR1 is SGHTA and CDR2 is FQGNSA. CDR3 length: 15 amino acids. The V segment lost 3 bases and the J segment 5 bases; nucleotides outside the gene matches: 9. CDR3 bases: TGTGCCAGCAGCTTCAAGACCCACGGGAGGGAGACCCAGTACTTC. This sequence encodes CASSFKTHGRETQYF.

In its sample, this clone was seen a few times. The chain employs TRBV7-9 and TRBJ1-2; 7 bases align to TRBD1. The CDR3 covers 13 residues. J gave up 6 bases and V 3 bases, and 4 bases lay outside the gene matches. The germline CDR1 and CDR2 sequences are SEHNR and FQNEAQ (reference sequence). CDR3: CASSFPGGNGYTF. The CDR3 DNA reads TGTGCCAGCAGCTTTCCAGGGGGAAATGGCTACACCTTC.

This clone turned up a few times. The V gene is TRBV28, the J gene TRBJ1-6, with 12 bases matching TRBD1. This CDR3 has 19 amino acids. CDR1 is MDHEN, CDR2 SYDVKM, per germline. The V gene end was trimmed by 3 bases and the J gene end by 6 bases; junction bases not matched to a gene: 12. This chain's CDR3 is CASSFRRDRGRRTNSPLHF. The CDR3 DNA reads TGTGCCAGCAGTTTCCGCCGGGACAGGGGGCGCAGAACTAATTCACCCCTCCACTTT.

This chain connects TRBV5-4 to TRBJ1-6; D unresolved. CDR1 and CDR2 (germline): SGHNT, YYREEE (reference sequence). The CDR3 covers 14 residues. Trimming pared 5 bases from V and 10 bases from J, leaving 16 bases between. CDR3 in amino acids: CASSGGSQGSPLHF. The CDR3 region has the DNA TGTGCCAGCAGTGGAGGGAGTCAAGGGTCACCCCTCCACTTT.

V usage is TRBV7-9 and J usage is TRBJ2-3; D is perhaps TRBD1 (6 bases). The CDR3 is 15 residues long. V shed 5 bases and J shed 2 bases, with 14 bases lying between them. CDR1 SEHNR and CDR2 FQNEAQ come from the germline V gene (reference sequence). The DNA of the CDR3 is TGTGCCAGCAGCGGGTCGAGGGGGAACACAGATACGCAGTATTTT. It yields the protein CASSGSRGNTDTQYF.

The V call is TRBV19, the J call TRBJ1-2; D not resolved. CDR3 length: 12 amino acids. V lost 0 bases to trimming and J lost 4 bases, with 3 bases between them. Germline assignment: CDR1 LNHDA and CDR2 SQIVND (reference sequence). The CDR3 sequence: CASSIEGYGYTF. In DNA form, the CDR3 reads TGTGCCAGTAGTATAGAGGGCTATGGCTACACCTTC.

The chain employs TRBV4-1 and TRBJ1-6, with D unresolved. CDR1 is MGHRA, CDR2 YSYEKL, per germline. Trimming took off 2 bases at V and 9 bases at J, with 8 bases between the two ends. The CDR3 spans 13 residues. The CDR3 protein is CASSQTESSPLHF. For the CDR3, the DNA is TGCGCCAGCAGCCAAACGGAAAGTTCACCCCTCCACTTT.

The chain uses TRBV6-1 and TRBJ1-6, with 8 bases identical to TRBD1. V trimming: 5 bases; J trimming: 5 bases; junction bases outside the gene matches: 8. From germline, CDR1 is MNHNS and CDR2 SASEGT. The CDR3 covers 16 residues. Written as DNA, the CDR3 is TGTGCCAGCAGTAAAGGGTCCAGGGGGCATAATTCACCCCTCCACTTT. Amino acid sequence: CASSKGSRGHNSPLHF.

V usage is TRBV29-1 and J usage is TRBJ2-7; D remains unclear. Per germline, CDR1 SQVTM and CDR2 ANQGSEA. This CDR3 has 12 amino acids. Trimming removed 1 base at V and 5 bases at J, with 9 bases between. The chain's CDR3 is CSVEVNSNEQYF. As DNA, the CDR3 is TGCAGCGTTGAAGTTAACAGCAACGAGCAGTACTTC.

This chain connects TRBV6-6 to TRBJ2-4; perhaps TRBD1 as D (6 bases). This CDR3 spans 15 amino acids. Trimming pared 5 bases from V and 0 bases from J, leaving 11 bases between. Germline CDR1 reads MNHNY; CDR2 reads SVGAGI (reference sequence). CDR3 loop: CASSDRTLAKNIQYF. In nucleotides, the CDR3 is TGTGCCAGCAGTGACAGGACCTTAGCCAAAAACATTCAGTACTTC.

This sequence joins TRBV19 and TRBJ2-4; D may be TRBD1 (5 bases). CDR3 length: 15 amino acids. From germline, CDR1 is LNHDA and CDR2 SQIVND (reference sequence). With 7 bases removed from V and 4 bases from J, the gap between germline ends came to 17 bases. The CDR3 nucleotides are TGTGCCAGTACCCTAGGGGCGGCAGGAAAAAACATTCAGTACTTC. Protein sequence: CASTLGAAGKNIQYF.

This sequence joins TRBV3-1 (or the pseudogene TRBV3-2) and TRBJ1-2; no clear D gene. The V gene's germline CDR1 is LGHDT and CDR2 YNNKEL (reference sequence). The CDR3 runs to 16 residues. Trimming left V 0 bases short and J 3 bases short, with 14 bases between. This chain's CDR3 is CASSQDVTTKYYGYTF. The CDR3 DNA sequence: TGTGCCAGCAGCCAAGATGTTACGACCAAATACTATGGCTACACCTTC.

The chain uses TRBV2 and TRBJ2-7; D is undetermined. The germline CDR1 and CDR2 sequences are SNHLY and FYNNEI. Trimming pared 4 bases from V and 2 bases from J, leaving 6 bases between. The CDR3 is 12 amino acids. The CDR3 nucleotides are TGTGCCAGCAGTGGCCAAACCTACGAGCAGTACTTC. It specifies CASSGQTYEQYF.

The rearrangement links TRBV5-4 to TRBJ2-5; D possibly matches TRBD1 or TRBD2 (5 bases each). The V and J ends lost 2 bases and 4 bases respectively, with 9 bases between them. This CDR3 is 13 amino acids long. The V gene's germline CDR1 is SGHNT and CDR2 YYREEE (reference sequence). The CDR3 nucleotides are TGTGCCAGCAGCTTCCCAGGGACAGAGACCCAGTACTTC. This encodes CASSFPGTETQYF. Together with reference TRBV5-4 and TRBJ2-5, the CDR3 gives the full variable domain: ETGVTQSPTHLIKTRGQQVTLRCSSQSGHNTVSWYQQALGQGPQFIFQYYREEENGRGNFPPRFSGLQFPNYSSELNVNALELDDSALYLCASSFPGTETQYFGPGTRLLVL.

In this sample, this clone turned up a few times. At one boundary the junction diverges from the germline segment, which might be a read error. The CDR3 loop reads CASSLTPDSLMLF. In DNA form, the CDR3 reads TGTGCCAGCAGCTTAACCCCAGACAGCCTCATGCTCTTC. The V gene is TRBV7-3, the J gene TRBJ2-7, with D perhaps matching TRBD1 (5 bases). This CDR3 contains 13 residues. Germline loops: CDR1 SGHTA, CDR2 FQGTGA.

This chain links TRBV15 with TRBJ2-2, with D unresolved. The CDR3 runs 13 residues. V lost 7 bases and J lost 3, with 9 bases in between. The germline CDR1 and CDR2 sequences are LNHNV and YYDKDF (reference sequence). CDR3: CATTSQYTGELFF. The CDR3 DNA reads TGTGCCACCACTTCACAGTACACCGGGGAGCTGTTTTTT.

The chain couples TRBV4-1 to TRBJ1-1; 8 bases map to TRBD1. V was pared by 3 bases and J by 4 bases, with 13 bases of the junction left unmatched. This CDR3 is built from 17 residues. Per the germline V gene, CDR1 is MGHRA and CDR2 is YSYEKL. The CDR3 DNA reads TGCGCCAGCAGCCATGGTCTCACCAGGACAGGGCCCACTGAAGCTTTCTTT. As protein: CASSHGLTRTGPTEAFF.

Only one count was recorded for this clone. The chain carries TRBV4-2 and TRBJ2-3; D gene ambiguous. CDR3 length: 13 amino acids. Germline values: CDR1 LGHNA, CDR2 YNFKEQ. Trimming shortened V by 1 base and J by 2 bases, and 4 bases separated the two germline ends. The CDR3: CASSQGPTDTQYF. CDR3 bases: TGTGCCAGCAGCCAAGGACCCACAGATACGCAGTATTTT.

CDR3 amino acids: CASSLTSGGAAEQYF. CDR3 sequence (DNA): TGTGCCAGCAGCCTCACTAGCGGGGGGGCGGCCGAGCAGTACTTC. The V and J genes are TRBV7-9 and TRBJ2-7; the match to TRBD2 covers 13 bases. Trimming took 5 bases from V and 6 from J; bases not matched to a gene: 7. CDR1 is SEHNR and CDR2 is FQNEAQ in the germline V gene (reference sequence). The CDR3 is made up of 15 amino acids.

The J gene is TRBJ2-5, the V gene TRBV5-4; either TRBD1 or TRBD2 may fit D (6 bases each). The CDR3 has 15 amino acids. The germline CDR1 and CDR2 sequences are SGHNT and YYREEE (reference sequence). V lost 0 bases and J 3 bases, leaving 12 bases between the germline ends. The CDR3 here is CASSLVGGPKETQYF. CDR3 in DNA: TGTGCCAGCAGCTTGGTAGGGGGGCCCAAAGAGACCCAGTACTTC.

This clone was recorded only once. The CDR3 loop reads CATSPDSGNTIYF. The CDR3 bases are TGTGCCACTTCCCCGGACTCTGGAAACACCATATATTTT. The chain has TRBV6-6 and TRBJ1-3; unclear D gene. The germline gives CDR1 MNHNY, CDR2 SVGAGI (reference sequence). This CDR3 spans 13 amino acids. V lost 10 bases, J lost 0 bases, and 10 bases lay in between.

This rearrangement joins TRBV7-9 to TRBJ2-7; 9 bases line up with TRBD1. This CDR3 spans 15 amino acids. V lost 4 bases and J lost 5; bases outside the gene matches: 9. In germline, CDR1 is SEHNR, CDR2 FQNEAQ (reference sequence). The CDR3, as DNA: TGTGCCAGCAGCTCCCCCCGGAGGACAGGGGACGAGCAGTACTTC. Translation: CASSSPRRTGDEQYF.

This chain links TRBV6-1 with TRBJ1-1; TRBD1 agrees at 8 bases. V shed 2 bases and J 9 bases; nucleotides not matched to a gene: 8. This CDR3 has 14 amino acids. CDR1 is MNHNS, CDR2 SASEGT, per germline. The CDR3 here is CASSERIRTGKAFF. CDR3 in DNA: TGTGCCAGCAGTGAACGGATTAGGACAGGGAAAGCTTTCTTT.

This rearrangement joins TRBV28 to TRBJ1-6, with D possibly TRBD1 on 5 matching bases. V lost 2 bases, J lost 7 bases, and 9 bases lay in between. This CDR3 is built from 14 residues. Germline CDR1 and CDR2: MDHEN and SYDVKM. The CDR3 loop is CASSLGGTNSPLHF. The CDR3 nucleotides read TGTGCCAGCAGTTTAGGAGGGACCAATTCACCCCTCCACTTT.

The chain carries TRBV5-1 and TRBJ2-5; the D gene is possibly TRBD2 (5 bases). The CDR3 extends over 15 amino acids. V was cut by 1 base and J by 3 bases, with 13 bases left in between. Germline CDR1 SGHRS, CDR2 YFSETQ. The CDR3 coding sequence is TGCGCCAGCAGCTTGTTGCCGGGAATGAAAGAGACCCAGTACTTC. It codes for CASSLLPGMKETQYF.

The V call is TRBV2, the J call TRBJ1-2, with D hard to call. The germline V gene has CDR1 SNHLY and CDR2 FYNNEI. The V end lost 4 bases, the J end lost 3 bases, and 12 bases lay between the germline ends. The CDR3 runs to 14 residues. CDR3 amino acids: CASSAAGGYYGYTF. DNA for the CDR3: TGTGCCAGCAGTGCCGCAGGAGGGTACTATGGCTACACCTTC.

This chain joins TRBV14 and TRBJ1-3, with 9 bases lining up with TRBD1. The CDR3 has 19 residues. Trimming cost V 4 bases and J 0 bases; bases outside gene matches: 13. Germline values: CDR1 SGHDN, CDR2 FVKESK. CDR3 loop: CASSRAGTGSSYSGNTIYF. As DNA, the CDR3 is TGTGCCAGCAGCCGAGCCGGGACAGGGTCCAGCTACTCTGGAAACACCATATATTTT.

This chain links TRBV6-5 with TRBJ2-7; 8 nucleotides match TRBD2. This CDR3 comprises 14 residues. V was clipped by 6 bases and J by 2 bases; unmatched bases: 6. The V gene's germline CDR1 is MNHEY and CDR2 SVGAGI. The CDR3 loop is CASSLAGGAYEQYF. The CDR3 nucleotides are TGTGCCAGCAGCCTTGCGGGGGGAGCCTACGAGCAGTACTTC.